The table lists the clone carrying this TCR beta chain with many counts. TCRdb called the RACE reads again in MiXCR, with one record for every CDR3 protein. The data show approximately 71,000 distinct CDR3 sequences, approximately 10% seen once. This record belongs to a study of human T cells and chemical hapten exposure. The sample's time point: patch test 3, about 24 weeks after DPC sensitization. Treatment denoted: therapeutic diphenylcyclopropenone sensitization with weekly scalp DPC. Germline CDR1 KGHSH, CDR2 LQKENI. This CDR3 spans 13 amino acids. Deletions cut 2 bases from V and 3 bases from J, with 7 bases between.

The rearrangement joins TRBV18 to TRBJ1-1; D uncertain. The sample was whole blood, taken in connection with sensitization to the hapten diphenylcyclopropenone (DPC). The TCR comes from a woman aged 45-60 years with alopecia areata. Some clones in this sample may be carry-over from other donors' samples. In DNA form, the CDR3 reads TGTGCCAGCTCACCAGTCCAGTACACTGAAGCTTTCTTT. Amino acids: CASSPVQYTEAFF. The whole variable domain, filled in from reference TRBV18 and TRBJ1-1, reads NAGVMQNPRHLVRRRGQEARLRCSPMKGHSHVYWYRQLPEEGLKFMVYLQKENIIDESGMPKERFSAEFPKEGPSILRIQQVVRGDSAAYFCASSPVQYTEAFFGQGTRLTVV.